These 23 T cell receptor beta chains were sequenced from one sample in a study of cytomegalovirus exposure and HLA in healthy donors. PCR used 60 Vbeta primers and 13 Jbeta primers. Generated by immunoSEQ multiplex PCR, the TCRdb table keeps only in-frame clones and is missing some. The table includes some 150,000 clones, more than 60% detected once. The sequenced material came from PBMCs. These receptors originate from a man aged 35 to 55 in good health and CMV-seronegative.

This clone has just one count. The rearrangement links TRBV15 to TRBJ2-3; the D gene is possibly TRBD2 (6 bases). This CDR3 spans 16 amino acids. Germline values: CDR1 LNHNV, CDR2 YYDKDF (reference sequence). Trimming left V 3 bases short and J 10 bases short, with 23 bases between. The CDR3 region has the DNA TGTGCCACCAGCAGGGGCGGGGACCCGGTGATTAGGGCGCAGTATTTT. This sequence encodes CATSRGGDPVIRAQYF.

The CDR3 protein is CASSSGQMNTEAFF. The DNA for the CDR3 is TGCGCCAGCAGCTCTGGACAGATGAACACTGAAGCTTTCTTT. The chain joins TRBV5-1 to TRBJ1-1; tentatively, D is TRBD1 (6 bases). Deletions cut 3 bases from V and 0 bases from J, with 9 bases between. This CDR3 is 14 amino acids long. Germline V lookup: CDR1 SGHRS, CDR2 YFSETQ.

The chain joins TRBV9 to TRBJ2-3; D is ambiguous. The V and J ends lost 3 bases and 0 bases respectively, with 8 bases between them. The germline gives CDR1 SGDLS, CDR2 YYNGEE. The CDR3 is 14 residues long. The CDR3 DNA reads TGTGCCAGCAGCGCTAACCCTAGCACAGATACGCAGTATTTT. It yields the protein CASSANPSTDTQYF.

The J gene is TRBJ2-7, the V gene TRBV6-1; TRBD2 agrees at 7 bases. There are 13 residues in the CDR3. The germline V gene encodes CDR1 MNHNS and CDR2 SASEGT. The V segment lost 8 bases and the J segment 0 bases; nucleotides outside the gene matches: 4. CDR3 in DNA: TGTGCCAGCCAAGCGGGGCTCTCCTACGAGCAGTACTTC. Its translation: CASQAGLSYEQYF.

The chain uses TRBV11-2 and TRBJ1-1; weak D call: TRBD1 (6 bases). V was trimmed by 3 bases and J by 7 bases, leaving 12 bases between them. The CDR3 contains 13 residues. Germline lookup yields CDR1 SGHAT and CDR2 FQNNGV. The CDR3 sequence: CASSFQGYVEAFF. For the CDR3, the DNA is TGTGCCAGCAGCTTTCAGGGGTATGTTGAAGCTTTCTTT. Full variable domain (outside the CDR3, taken from reference TRBV11-2 and TRBJ1-1): EAGVAQSPRYKIIEKRQSVAFWCNPISGHATLYWYQQILGQGPKLLIQFQNNGVVDDSQLPKDRFSAERLKGVDSTLKIQPAKLEDSAVYLCASSFQGYVEAFFGQGTRLTVV.

The chain has TRBV30 and TRBJ1-3; TRBD1 is a possible D gene (5 bases). Germline V gene sequence: CDR1 GTSNPN, CDR2 SVGIG (reference sequence). Trimming took off 3 bases at V and 0 bases at J, with 18 bases between the two ends. The CDR3 consists of 17 residues. The CDR3, as DNA: TGTGCCTGGAGGGCCCGGCCGTCAGGGCGCTCTGGAAACACCATATATTTT. This translates into CAWRARPSGRSGNTIYF.

The J gene is TRBJ2-5, the V gene TRBV7-3, with 8 bases identical to TRBD2. The CDR3 contains 15 residues. From germline, CDR1 is SGHTA and CDR2 FQGTGA. V trimming: 4 bases; J trimming: 1 base; junction bases outside the gene matches: 5. This chain's CDR3 is CASSWLAGFQETQYF. The DNA for the CDR3 is TGTGCCAGCAGCTGGTTAGCGGGGTTCCAAGAGACCCAGTACTTC. Drawing the rest from reference TRBV7-3 and TRBJ2-5, the complete variable domain is GAGVSQTPSNKVTEKGKYVELRCDPISGHTALYWYRQSLGQGPEFLIYFQGTGAADDSGLPNDRFFAVRPEGSVSTLKIQRTERGDSAVYLCASSWLAGFQETQYFGPGTRLLVL.

V gene TRBV5-1 combines with J gene TRBJ2-5, with 7 nucleotides matching TRBD1. Germline V gene sequence: CDR1 SGHRS, CDR2 YFSETQ. The CDR3 runs to 13 residues. Losses at the gene ends were 5 bases for V and 10 bases for J; bases not matched to a gene: 11. CDR3 loop: CASSRDSRPGQYF. DNA for the CDR3: TGCGCCAGCAGTCGGGACAGCCGCCCGGGCCAGTACTTC.

The CDR3 reads CASSSRDRAAGTEAFF. In DNA, the CDR3 is TGCGCCAGCAGCTCCCGGGACAGGGCAGCGGGGACTGAAGCTTTCTTT. The chain recombines TRBV4-3 with TRBJ1-1, with TRBD1 identical over 9 bases. The CDR3 has 16 amino acids. CDR1 is LGHNA, CDR2 YSLEER, per germline. J was trimmed by 5 bases and V by 5 bases; bases with no gene match: 12.

The chain is built from TRBV7-9 and TRBJ1-1; 7 bases agree with TRBD1. The V gene end was trimmed by 9 bases and the J gene end by 2 bases; junction bases not matched to a gene: 9. Germline V gene lookup returns CDR1 SEHNR and CDR2 FQNEAQ (reference sequence). CDR3 length: 14 residues. CDR3 nucleotides: TGTGCCAGTCAGACAGGGCTAGGCAACACTGAAGCTTTCTTT. Encoded protein: CASQTGLGNTEAFF.

The V gene is TRBV5-5, the J gene TRBJ2-7; TRBD2 might be the D (6 bases). This CDR3 contains 14 residues. Trimming stripped 0 bases from V and 6 bases from J, with 13 bases between. CDR1 and CDR2 from the germline V gene are SGHKS and YYEKEE (reference sequence). The CDR3 is CASSLDAGPGEQYF. DNA for the CDR3: TGTGCCAGCAGCTTGGATGCGGGGCCGGGCGAGCAGTACTTC.

The rearrangement uses TRBV2 and TRBJ2-2, with a tentative D call TRBD2 (6 bases). The CDR3 is 11 amino acids. Trimming took 6 bases from V and 13 from J, leaving 12 bases between them. The germline V gene has CDR1 SNHLY and CDR2 FYNNEI. The CDR3: CASRSRGGLFF. CDR3 bases: TGTGCCAGCAGGTCGCGGGGTGGGCTGTTTTTT.

The chain has TRBV5-1 and TRBJ2-7, with TRBD1 matching over 7 bases. Germline CDR1 reads SGHRS; CDR2 reads YFSETQ. The CDR3 extends over 15 amino acids. V gave up 2 bases and J gave up 0 bases; unmatched junction bases: 5. The CDR3 DNA is TGCGCCAGCAGCTTCGACAGGGACCTCTCCTACGAGCAGTACTTC. This translates into CASSFDRDLSYEQYF.

This chain links TRBV28 with TRBJ2-1; D unclear. There are 13 residues in the CDR3. V was pared by 1 base and J by 8 bases, with 9 bases between. The germline gives CDR1 MDHEN, CDR2 SYDVKM. This chain's CDR3 is CASSLFSGHEQFF. In DNA form, the CDR3 reads TGTGCCAGCAGTTTATTCTCTGGGCATGAGCAGTTCTTC.

The chain joins TRBV6-6 to TRBJ2-6; D is undetermined. V lost 6 bases and J lost 0, with 6 bases in between. The CDR3 extends over 14 amino acids. The germline V gene has CDR1 MNHNY and CDR2 SVGAGI (reference sequence). The CDR3 spells CASRDISGANVLTF. The CDR3 bases are TGTGCCAGCAGAGACATCTCTGGGGCCAACGTCCTGACTTTC.

The genes are TRBV7-9 and TRBJ2-7, with TRBD1 identical over 8 bases. CDR3 size: 15 residues. Germline loops: CDR1 SEHNR, CDR2 FQNEAQ (reference sequence). J lost 5 bases, V lost 5 bases, and 11 bases had no gene match. The CDR3 sequence: CASSPRTGMVDEQYF. Written as DNA, the CDR3 is TGTGCCAGCAGCCCGCGGACAGGGATGGTCGACGAGCAGTACTTC.

The chain couples TRBV2 to TRBJ2-1, with TRBD1 matching 7 bases. The ends lost 6 bases at V and 8 bases at J; junction bases unmatched: 7. This CDR3 region has 13 residues. The V gene's germline CDR1 is SNHLY and CDR2 FYNNEI. For the CDR3, the DNA is TGTGCCAGCAGCGGTAGACAGGGCCATGAGCAGTTCTTC. Protein sequence: CASSGRQGHEQFF. Looking up the rest from reference TRBV2 and TRBJ2-1 gives the full variable domain: EPEVTQTPSHQVTQMGQEVILRCVPISNHLYFYWYRQILGQKVEFLVSFYNNEISEKSEIFDDQFSVERPDGSNFTLKIRSTKLEDSAMYFCASSGRQGHEQFFGPGTRLTVL.

The chain couples TRBV7-2 to TRBJ1-2, with D possibly being TRBD1 (6 bases). Trimming cost V 6 bases and J 6 bases, with 20 bases left between them. This CDR3 spans 15 amino acids. Germline assignment: CDR1 SGHTA and CDR2 FQGNSA. CDR3 in amino acids: CASSPQGLWKNGYTF. Here the CDR3 DNA reads TGTGCCAGCAGTCCACAGGGTTTATGGAAGAATGGCTACACCTTC.

J is TRBJ1-2 and V is TRBV11-2, with 7 bases matching TRBD1. The V gene end was trimmed by 1 base and the J gene end by 8 bases; junction bases not matched to a gene: 13. The CDR3 has 16 residues. CDR1 is SGHAT, CDR2 FQNNGV, per germline. The CDR3 DNA follows: TGTGCCAGCAGCTTAGCCCCCGGACAGGCCGGACTGGGCTACACCTTC. It yields the protein CASSLAPGQAGLGYTF.

The gene calls are TRBV27 and TRBJ2-5; possibly TRBD1 for D (6 bases). The end of the DNA is better explained by TRBJ2-7, so the J call may be wrong. This CDR3 spans 13 amino acids. In germline, CDR1 is MNHEY, CDR2 SMNVEV (reference sequence). The CDR3 region has the DNA TGTGCCAGCAGTCAACTACAGGGTCACGAGCAGTACTTC. It specifies CASSQLQGHEQYF.

This clone was recorded a few times. This rearrangement joins TRBV30 to TRBJ2-7; D unclear. Per germline, CDR1 GTSNPN and CDR2 SVGIG (reference sequence). V shed 5 bases and J shed 4 bases, with 15 bases lying between them. The CDR3 covers 13 residues. CDR3 region: CAWERGLLYEQYF. The CDR3 nucleotides are TGTGCCTGGGAAAGAGGCCTTTTATACGAGCAGTACTTC.

The chain joins TRBV5-6 to TRBJ1-2, with D possibly being TRBD1 (6 bases). The CDR3 spans 14 residues. In germline, CDR1 is SGHDT, CDR2 YYEEEE. Trimming removed 6 bases from V and 4 bases from J, with 16 bases in between. The CDR3 reads CASTRTAQAYGYTF. The CDR3 coding sequence is TGTGCCAGCACTCGGACAGCACAAGCCTATGGCTACACCTTC.

The V and J genes are TRBV5-1 and TRBJ2-7; 7 bases agree with TRBD1. Germline V gene lookup returns CDR1 SGHRS and CDR2 YFSETQ. There are 14 residues in the CDR3. V lost 4 bases to trimming and J lost 3 bases; unmatched junction nucleotides: 7. CDR3: CASSHGTEYYEQYF. Written as DNA, the CDR3 is TGCGCCAGCAGCCATGGGACAGAGTACTACGAGCAGTACTTC.